One and the same sample provided the 5 T cell receptor beta chains below, sequenced in a study of blood T cells in healthy people across ages. Using a J-beta primer mix together with a sample-barcoded 5' primer, a second PCR was run for roughly 7 to 11 cycles. Via MiXCR, TCRdb re-called the 5' RACE reads, giving one row per CDR3 protein. The sample has about 670,000 distinct CDR3 sequences, more than 45% seen once. The specimen was blood. These receptor sequences come from a woman of 80 years or more in good health.

The V and J genes are TRBV25-1 and TRBJ1-2, with unresolved D. Per the germline V gene, CDR1 is MGHDK and CDR2 is SYGVNS. V was shortened by 5 bases and J by 4 bases, with 14 bases between the two germline ends. The CDR3 spans 14 residues. The CDR3 nucleotides are TGTGCCAGCAGTTCTCGGTGGCAGGTCTATGGCTACACCTTC. This codes for CASSSRWQVYGYTF.

This clonotype was seen at least ten times. The chain joins TRBV7-2 to TRBJ2-3, with D unclear. Germline V gene sequence: CDR1 SGHTA, CDR2 FQGNSA. Deletions cut 5 bases from V and 5 bases from J, with 11 bases between. The length of the CDR3 is 13 residues. CDR3 residues: CASSVEAEDTQYF. For the CDR3, the DNA is TGTGCCAGCAGCGTAGAGGCGGAAGATACGCAGTATTTT.

In its sample, this clonotype was seen a few times. One junction end disagrees with the germline gene, perhaps due to a read error. The chain is built from TRBV12-3 or TRBV12-4 and TRBJ2-3; D is perhaps TRBD2 (5 bases). The CDR3 sequence is 13 residues long. For the CDR3, the DNA is TGTGCCAGCGGCAGAGGGAGTACAGATGCGCAGTATTTT. This codes for CASGRGSTDAQYF.

The genes are TRBV4-2 and TRBJ2-3; 10 bases align to TRBD2. The J segment lost 4 bases and the V segment lost 5 bases, leaving 6 bases of the junction unmatched. Germline V gene lookup returns CDR1 LGHNA and CDR2 YNFKEQ. This CDR3 has 15 residues. Here the CDR3 reads CASSLTSGFSDTQYF. For the CDR3, the DNA is TGTGCCAGCAGCTTGACTAGCGGGTTCTCAGATACGCAGTATTTT.

This clonotype was detected ten times or more. The chain carries TRBV5-1 and TRBJ2-4; TRBD2 is a possible D gene (5 bases). Per the germline V gene, CDR1 is SGHRS and CDR2 is YFSETQ. The CDR3 has 13 residues. V lost 0 bases to trimming and J lost 7 bases, with 8 bases between them. The DNA of the CDR3 is TGCGCCAGCAGCTTGGAGGGAGTCAACATTCAGTACTTC. It encodes CASSLEGVNIQYF.